This is a list of T cell receptor beta chains from one sample in a study of cytomegalovirus exposure and HLA in healthy donors. Profiled with immunoSEQ multiplex PCR; TCRdb holds only in-frame clones, not every one. The table lists 50,000 to 65,000 clones, approximately 77% of them singletons. The material sequenced was PBMCs. These receptors came from a woman in her late teens or twenties in good health and CMV-seronegative. CDR3s include the opening cysteine and the closing phenylalanine or tryptophan. The order of the fields is clone size, D gene, V gene, J gene, CDR3 protein, CDR3 DNA. The D gene is left open where the match is weak. Size tells how often a clone was seen (once, few, many) or the class of an expanded clone, and some rows leave it out.

>.|.|TRBV5-1|TRBJ2-1
CASSPTSQGYEQFF
TGCGCCAGCAGTCCGACCTCCCAGGGTTATGAGCAGTTCTTC
>.|.|TRBV5-1|TRBJ1-4
CASTQTGGSNEKLFF
TGCGCCAGCACTCAAACGGGGGGATCTAATGAAAAACTGTTTTTT
>.|.|TRBV5-4|TRBJ2-3
CAGERRGEPDTQYF
TGTGCCGGTGAGAGGCGGGGCGAGCCAGATACGCAGTATTTT
>.|.|TRBV5-4|TRBJ2-1
CASSLSYNEQFF
TGTGCCAGCAGCCTCTCCTACAATGAGCAGTTCTTC
>.|TRBD1|TRBV19|TRBJ1-1
CASSMAGGAVTEAFF
TGTGCCAGTAGTATGGCAGGGGGCGCGGTAACTGAAGCTTTCTTT
>.|.|TRBV28|TRBJ2-6
CASSRISGANGLTF
TGTGCCAGCAGCCGCATCTCTGGGGCCAACGGCCTGACTTTC
>once|.|TRBV19|TRBJ2-1
CASSIGQNDNEQFF
TGTGCCAGTAGTATAGGCCAGAACGACAATGAGCAGTTCTTC
>.|TRBD1|TRBV29-1|TRBJ1-2
CSVGGQDYGYTF
TGCAGCGTTGGGGGACAGGACTATGGCTACACCTTC
>.|TRBD1|TRBV15|TRBJ2-1
CATSAPAGGYEQFF
TGTGCCACCAGCGCGCCGGCAGGGGGCTATGAGCAGTTCTTC
>.|.|TRBV2|TRBJ2-5
CASSETPTGQETQYF
TGTGCCAGCAGTGAAACCCCGACAGGCCAGGAGACCCAGTACTTC
>once|.|TRBV28|TRBJ2-3
CASTDPGGAKDTQYF
TGTGCCAGCACCGACCCCGGCGGGGCCAAAGATACGCAGTATTTT
>.|.|TRBV30|TRBJ2-3
CAWSTMRDTQYF
TGTGCCTGGAGTACCATGAGAGATACGCAGTATTTT
>.|.|TRBV6-1|TRBJ1-6
CASSDQDGANSPLHF
TGTGCCAGCAGTGACCAAGACGGAGCAAATTCACCCCTCCACTTT
>.|.|TRBV4-2|TRBJ2-2
CASSQGLDSNTGELFF
TGTGCCAGCAGCCAAGGACTGGATTCGAACACCGGGGAGCTGTTTTTT
>.|TRBD1|TRBV30|TRBJ1-5
CAWSVRTGGQPQHF
TGTGCCTGGAGTGTACGGACAGGGGGTCAGCCCCAGCATTTT
>few|.|TRBV6-5|TRBJ2-3
CASSRGKTDTQYF
TGTGCCAGCAGCCGCGGGAAGACGGATACGCAGTATTTT
>.|.|TRBV5-1|TRBJ1-2
CASSLAGVGGYTF
TGCGCCAGCAGCTTGGCAGGGGTAGGTGGCTACACCTTC
>.|TRBD1|TRBV28|TRBJ2-7
CASSLGTGASYEQYF
TGTGCCAGCAGTCTCGGGACAGGGGCATCCTACGAGCAGTACTTC
>.|.|TRBV5-8|TRBJ1-1
CASSQVGRMNTEAFF
TGTGCCAGCAGCCAAGTCGGGAGGATGAACACTGAAGCTTTCTTT
>.|TRBD2|TRBV5-4|TRBJ2-3
CASSQGTSGRTDTQYF
TGTGCCAGCAGCCAGGGGACTAGCGGGCGCACAGATACGCAGTATTTT
>.|.|TRBV30|TRBJ1-5
CAWRDRNNQPQHF
TGTGCCTGGAGGGACAGAAACAATCAGCCCCAGCATTTT
>few|TRBD1|TRBV5-4|TRBJ2-1
CASSGGQYNEQFF
TGTGCCAGCAGCGGGGGACAGTACAATGAGCAGTTCTTC
>.|.|TRBV6-5|TRBJ2-3
CASSYSPGDTQYF
TGTGCCAGCAGTTACTCCCCCGGAGATACGCAGTATTTT
>.|.|TRBV5-1|TRBJ2-7
CASSLEITPSSYEQYF
TGCGCCAGCAGCTTGGAAATTACACCTAGCTCCTACGAGCAGTACTTC
>.|TRBD1|TRBV7-9|TRBJ2-3
CASQKDRFTDTQYF
TGTGCCAGCCAAAAGGACAGGTTCACAGATACGCAGTATTTT
>.|.|TRBV10-1|TRBJ2-1
CASNKGEGYNEQFF
TGCGCCAGCAACAAGGGGGAGGGATACAATGAGCAGTTCTTC
>once|.|TRBV2|TRBJ2-2
CASSEVRGTGELFF
TGTGCCAGCAGTGAAGTACGGGGGACCGGGGAGCTGTTTTTT
>.|TRBD1|TRBV27|TRBJ1-2
CASSAHRGASHGYTF
TGTGCCAGCAGTGCGCACAGGGGGGCCTCCCATGGCTACACCTTC
>.|.|TRBV6-5|TRBJ2-7
CASSLAGGYEQYF
TGTGCCAGCAGTTTAGCAGGGGGGTACGAGCAGTACTTC
>few|TRBD1|TRBV11-2|TRBJ1-1
CASSLRRTGPYTEAFF
TGTGCCAGCAGCCTTCGCCGGACAGGCCCTTACACTGAAGCTTTCTTT
>.|.|TRBV27|TRBJ1-2
CASSLKGEGYGYTF
TGTGCCAGCAGTTTAAAGGGGGAGGGCTATGGCTACACCTTC
>.|TRBD2|TRBV6-4|TRBJ2-3
CASSDTQREGDTQYF
TGTGCCAGCAGTGACACTCAGCGGGAGGGAGATACGCAGTATTTT
>few|.|TRBV5-1|TRBJ1-3
CASSGGDSGNTIYF
TGCGCCAGCAGCGGAGGGGATTCAGGAAACACCATATATTTT
>.|.|TRBV28|TRBJ1-1
CASSPFSGTTIEAFF
TGTGCCAGCAGTCCCTTCTCCGGGACAACCATTGAAGCTTTCTTT
>.|.|TRBV30|TRBJ2-6
CAWSVTGPGGANGLTF
TGTGCCTGGAGTGTTACAGGACCGGGTGGGGCCAACGGCCTGACTTTC
>.|TRBD1|TRBV6-4|TRBJ1-2
CASSDSSKGATYGYTF
TGTGCCAGCAGTGACTCGAGTAAGGGGGCGACCTATGGCTACACCTTC
>.|TRBD1|TRBV7-7|TRBJ2-7
CASSLGDRGYEQYF
TGTGCCAGCAGCTTAGGGGACAGGGGGTACGAGCAGTACTTC
>.|TRBD2|TRBV29-1|TRBJ2-2
CSAPKGEGPNTGELFF
TGCAGCGCCCCTAAAGGGGAGGGCCCGAACACCGGGGAGCTGTTTTTT
>.|.|TRBV30|TRBJ2-6
CALGSSHSGANGLTF
TGTGCCTTAGGTTCGAGCCACTCTGGGGCCAACGGCCTGACTTTC
>once|.|TRBV28|TRBJ2-3
CASSFVLLAGRDTQYF
TGTGCCAGCAGTTTTGTCCTACTCGCCGGGAGAGATACGCAGTATTTT
>once|.|TRBV19|TRBJ1-2
CASAPVTEMLGYTF
TGTGCCAGCGCTCCCGTGACAGAGATGCTTGGCTACACCTTC
>.|TRBD1|TRBV5-4|TRBJ1-1
CASSVGQGSSQEAFF
TGTGCCAGCAGCGTGGGACAGGGCTCTAGTCAAGAAGCTTTCTTT
>.|TRBD2|TRBV27|TRBJ2-2
CASSTSGRYTGELFF
TGTGCCAGCAGCACTAGCGGGAGGTACACCGGGGAGCTGTTTTTT
>.|.|TRBV19|TRBJ1-5
CASSLPTSNQPQHF
TGTGCCAGTAGCCTGCCTACTTCCAATCAGCCCCAGCATTTT
>.|.|TRBV27|TRBJ1-6
CASSLSGEGNSPLHF
TGTGCCAGCAGTTTATCAGGGGAGGGTAATTCACCCCTCCACTTT
>.|.|TRBV29-1|TRBJ2-5
CSVEDQRGFEQYF
TGCAGCGTTGAAGATCAGAGGGGGTTTGAGCAGTACTTC
>.|TRBD1|TRBV5-5|TRBJ1-4
CASSFADRAVRKLFF
TGTGCCAGCAGTTTTGCTGACAGGGCGGTGCGAAAACTGTTTTTT
>.|.|TRBV5-6|TRBJ1-2
CASSLAGRFYGYTF
TGTGCCAGCAGCTTGGCCGGGAGGTTCTATGGCTACACCTTC
>.|.|TRBV19|TRBJ2-5
CASKVSGQRETQYF
TGTGCCAGTAAGGTTTCAGGTCAAAGGGAGACCCAGTACTTC
>few|.|TRBV13|TRBJ1-1
CASSAQGGNTEAFF
TGTGCCAGCAGCGCCCAGGGTGGGAACACTGAAGCTTTCTTT
>.|TRBD2|TRBV5-1|TRBJ2-5
CASSLVVAGYQETQYF
TGCGCCAGCAGCTTGGTGGTAGCGGGATACCAAGAGACCCAGTACTTC
>.|.|TRBV23-1|TRBJ2-1
CASSHGAGDNEQFF
TGCGCCAGCAGTCACGGGGCAGGGGACAATGAGCAGTTCTTC
>.|.|TRBV27|TRBJ1-1
CASRYGQISAEAFF
TGTGCCAGCAGGTATGGACAGATTAGCGCTGAAGCTTTCTTT
>.|.|TRBV5-1|TRBJ1-1
CASSLGAASTTEAFF
TGCGCCAGCAGCTTGGGGGCTGCCTCCACGACTGAAGCTTTCTTT
>.|TRBD1|TRBV4-1|TRBJ2-2
CASSQFEPGQRFGELFF
TGCGCCAGCAGCCAATTCGAACCGGGACAGAGATTCGGGGAGCTGTTTTTT
>few|TRBD1|TRBV5-4|TRBJ1-3
CASSSRDRGYTIYF
TGTGCCAGCAGCTCCCGGGACAGGGGATACACCATATATTTT